The next 21 T cell receptor beta chains were all read from a single sample in a study of blood T cell repertoires in COVID-19. Sequencing used immunoSEQ multiplex PCR; TCRdb keeps in-frame clones, though not all of them. The data show 250,000 to 350,000 clones, around 90% seen once. Sequenced material: peripheral blood. The receptors were sampled from a woman aged 50 to 60 who had recovered from COVID-19.

This chain connects TRBV19 to TRBJ1-5; 8 nucleotides align to TRBD1. The germline V gene has CDR1 LNHDA and CDR2 SQIVND (reference sequence). CDR3 length: 15 amino acids. Trimming took 6 bases from V and 6 from J; bases not matched to a gene: 10. The CDR3 sequence is CASRDGQGRSQPQHF. The CDR3 nucleotides read TGTGCCAGTAGGGATGGACAGGGAAGGTCTCAGCCCCAGCATTTT.

The chain is built from TRBV19 and TRBJ2-2; 8 bases are a match to TRBD2. The V segment lost 0 bases and the J segment 1 base; nucleotides outside the gene matches: 7. CDR1 LNHDA and CDR2 SQIVND come from the germline V gene (reference sequence). This CDR3 is 18 amino acids long. The CDR3 region has the DNA TGTGCCAGTAGTATAGAGGGTGCTAGCGGGTGGAACACCGGGGAGCTGTTTTTT. The encoded protein is CASSIEGASGWNTGELFF.

The rearrangement links TRBV7-9 to TRBJ2-5, with a weak D call TRBD1 (6 bases). The CDR3 is 15 amino acids. Germline V gene data show CDR1 as SEHNR and CDR2 as FQNEAQ (reference sequence). V was trimmed by 1 base and J by 1 base, leaving 10 bases between them. The CDR3 DNA follows: TGTGCCAGCAGCTTAGTAACAGGGATCCAAGAGACCCAGTACTTC. Its translation is CASSLVTGIQETQYF. Drawing the rest from reference TRBV7-9 and TRBJ2-5, the complete variable domain is DTGVSQNPRHKITKRGQNVTFRCDPISEHNRLYWYRQTLGQGPEFLTYFQNEAQLEKSRLLSDRFSAERPKGSFSTLEIQRTEQGDSAMYLCASSLVTGIQETQYFGPGTRLLVL.

V usage is TRBV2 and J usage is TRBJ2-1; 8 bases align to TRBD1. CDR1 SNHLY and CDR2 FYNNEI come from the germline V gene. V was pared by 5 bases and J by 9 bases, with 6 bases of the junction left unmatched. The CDR3 totals 13 residues. CDR3 nucleotide sequence: TGTGCCAGCAGTCCGCGGACAGGGTCTGAGCAGTTCTTC. Translation: CASSPRTGSEQFF. The full variable domain, in which reference TRBV2 and TRBJ2-1 provide the parts outside the CDR3, is EPEVTQTPSHQVTQMGQEVILRCVPISNHLYFYWYRQILGQKVEFLVSFYNNEISEKSEIFDDQFSVERPDGSNFTLKIRSTKLEDSAMYFCASSPRTGSEQFFGPGTRLTVL.

In this sample, this clone turned up a few times. V and J are TRBV21-1 and TRBJ1-3. TRBV21-1 is termed a pseudogene. The CDR3 loop spans 8 amino acids. The CDR3 region is CASITIYF. Here the CDR3 DNA reads TGTGCCAGCATAACCATATATTTT.

The V call is TRBV18, the J call TRBJ2-1, with D uncertain. The germline V and J ends were trimmed by 1 base and 8 bases, with 3 bases remaining between them. This CDR3 has 11 amino acids. Germline values: CDR1 KGHSH, CDR2 LQKENI. The DNA for the CDR3 is TGTGCCAGCTCACCACTCGATGAGCAGTTCTTC. Its translation is CASSPLDEQFF.

This clone showed up just once. V and J are TRBV27 and TRBJ2-5; 7 nucleotides agree with TRBD1. The CDR3 is 14 amino acids. Germline loops: CDR1 MNHEY, CDR2 SMNVEV (reference sequence). The trim removed 4 bases at V and 4 bases at J, leaving 6 bases unmatched. CDR3 in amino acids: CASSSQGRSETQYF. CDR3 nucleotides: TGTGCCAGCAGTTCACAGGGGCGGTCAGAGACCCAGTACTTC.

A remark on this clone: Other DNA sequences in the same sample also yield this CDR3. The chain couples TRBV6-5 to TRBJ1-2, with D tentatively TRBD1 (6 bases). The CDR3 covers 13 residues. Trimming shortened V by 5 bases and J by 2 bases, and 9 bases separated the two germline ends. CDR1 is MNHEY, CDR2 SVGAGI, per germline. The CDR3 coding sequence is TGTGCCAGCAGTCCAACAGGGAACTATGGCTACACCTTC. This encodes CASSPTGNYGYTF.

This clone was counted once. V is TRBV20-1 and J is TRBJ2-5; 10 nucleotides match TRBD2. This CDR3 is 15 amino acids long. CDR1 is DFQATT, CDR2 SNEGSKA, per germline (reference sequence). V gave up 3 bases and J gave up 5 bases; unmatched junction bases: 9. CDR3 in amino acids: CSASPSGSGGETQYF. CDR3 coding DNA: TGCAGTGCTAGTCCTAGCGGGAGTGGTGGGGAGACCCAGTACTTC.

The rearrangement uses TRBV6-4 and TRBJ1-1; D is ambiguous. Trimming removed 6 bases at V and 1 base at J, with 9 bases between. The CDR3 is 13 residues long. Germline V CDR1 and CDR2: MRHNA, SNTAGT. The CDR3 DNA is TGTGCCAGCAGCGCTACCAAGAACACTGAAGCTTTCTTT. It encodes CASSATKNTEAFF.

The V gene is TRBV6-5, the J gene TRBJ1-5; 7 bases match TRBD1. Germline V gene data show CDR1 as MNHEY and CDR2 as SVGAGI. The V gene end was trimmed by 6 bases and the J gene end by 4 bases; junction bases not matched to a gene: 3. This CDR3 region has 13 residues. CDR3 region: CASRETGNQPQHF. The CDR3 region has the DNA TGTGCCAGCAGAGAGACAGGGAATCAGCCCCAGCATTTT.

Comment on this clone: Other DNA sequences from this sample encode an identical CDR3 as well. This rearrangement joins TRBV6-2 or TRBV6-3 to TRBJ2-7, with 10 bases that match TRBD1. The CDR3 loop spans 14 amino acids. Germline V gene sequence: CDR1 MNHEY, CDR2 SVGEGT. The V gene end was trimmed by 6 bases and the J gene end by 2 bases; junction bases not matched to a gene: 4. CDR3 in amino acids: CASSRTGGTYEQYF. DNA of the CDR3: TGTGCCAGCAGCCGGACAGGGGGTACCTACGAGCAGTACTTC.

This clone has a handful of counts. This chain connects TRBV5-1 to TRBJ1-2, with TRBD1 identical over 10 bases. From germline, CDR1 is SGHRS and CDR2 YFSETQ. V gave up 4 bases and J gave up 2 bases; unmatched junction bases: 5. CDR3 length: 15 residues. In nucleotides, the CDR3 is TGCGCCAGCAGCAGGGACAGGGGAGGGAACTATGGCTACACCTTC. Amino acid sequence: CASSRDRGGNYGYTF.

The V and J genes are TRBV5-1 and TRBJ2-4, with a weak D call TRBD2 (6 bases). V was clipped by 2 bases and J by 8 bases, with 11 bases between them. The CDR3 contains 13 residues. In germline, CDR1 is SGHRS, CDR2 YFSETQ. The CDR3 here is CASSFTSRDIQYF. The CDR3 DNA reads TGCGCCAGCAGCTTCACTAGCAGGGACATTCAGTACTTC.

This clone was counted once. The J gene is TRBJ1-1, the V gene TRBV27; D perhaps matches TRBD1 (6 bases). This CDR3 has 16 residues. V gave up 5 bases and J gave up 4 bases, with 20 bases separating them. Germline CDR1 reads MNHEY; CDR2 reads SMNVEV (reference sequence). The CDR3 bases are TGTGCCAGCAGTCCTTCGGGGGGCGACTCGATCACTGAAGCTTTCTTT. The encoded protein is CASSPSGGDSITEAFF.

The chain couples TRBV7-2 to TRBJ1-2; 7 positions agree with TRBD1. V dropped 4 bases and J dropped 5; count of bases not matched to a gene: 10. The CDR3 is 15 amino acids. The germline gives CDR1 SGHTA, CDR2 FQGNSA. This CDR3 reads CASSSRRGSPYGYTF. Written as DNA, the CDR3 is TGTGCCAGCAGCTCTCGCAGGGGGTCCCCTTATGGCTACACCTTC.

The chain is built from TRBV15 and TRBJ1-1; D is undetermined. Trimming removed 0 bases from V and 1 base from J, with 9 bases in between. The CDR3 has 15 residues. Germline-derived CDR1 and CDR2 are LNHNV and YYDKDF (reference sequence). CDR3 amino acids: CATSREGRPNTEAFF. CDR3 coding DNA: TGTGCCACCAGCAGAGAAGGCAGGCCGAACACTGAAGCTTTCTTT.

This clone was seen more than once but under ten times. The chain employs TRBV7-2 and TRBJ1-1; 10 bases line up with TRBD1. Germline CDR1 SGHTA, CDR2 FQGNSA. The V gene end was trimmed by 1 base and the J gene end by 4 bases; junction bases not matched to a gene: 3. The CDR3 runs to 15 residues. The CDR3 DNA reads as TGTGCCAGCAGCTTAGTAGGGGACAGGGGCACTGAAGCTTTCTTT. Protein product: CASSLVGDRGTEAFF.

This rearrangement joins TRBV10-3 to TRBJ1-2, with D uncertain. CDR1 is ENHRY and CDR2 is SYGVKD in the germline V gene. This CDR3 has 13 amino acids. V was cut by 3 bases and J by 4 bases, with 9 bases left in between. CDR3 in amino acids: CAISDGQAYGYTF. The CDR3 nucleotides read TGTGCCATCAGTGATGGTCAGGCCTATGGCTACACCTTC.

The V and J genes are TRBV10-3 and TRBJ1-2; 8 bases are shared with TRBD1. The germline V gene encodes CDR1 ENHRY and CDR2 SYGVKD. V lost 10 bases and J lost 4; bases outside the gene matches: 11. The CDR3 is made up of 14 amino acids. The CDR3 here is CATQEQGGVYGYTF. CDR3 nucleotide sequence: TGTGCCACCCAGGAACAGGGGGGTGTCTATGGCTACACCTTC.

The CDR3 is CASRQGTGNTIYF. CDR3 DNA sequence: TGTGCCAGCAGGCAGGGGACTGGAAACACCATATATTTT. The chain combines TRBV6-5 with TRBJ1-3, with D possibly being TRBD1 (6 bases). Germline assignment: CDR1 MNHEY and CDR2 SVGAGI. This CDR3 spans 13 amino acids. Trimming removed 6 bases from V and 2 bases from J, with 8 bases in between.